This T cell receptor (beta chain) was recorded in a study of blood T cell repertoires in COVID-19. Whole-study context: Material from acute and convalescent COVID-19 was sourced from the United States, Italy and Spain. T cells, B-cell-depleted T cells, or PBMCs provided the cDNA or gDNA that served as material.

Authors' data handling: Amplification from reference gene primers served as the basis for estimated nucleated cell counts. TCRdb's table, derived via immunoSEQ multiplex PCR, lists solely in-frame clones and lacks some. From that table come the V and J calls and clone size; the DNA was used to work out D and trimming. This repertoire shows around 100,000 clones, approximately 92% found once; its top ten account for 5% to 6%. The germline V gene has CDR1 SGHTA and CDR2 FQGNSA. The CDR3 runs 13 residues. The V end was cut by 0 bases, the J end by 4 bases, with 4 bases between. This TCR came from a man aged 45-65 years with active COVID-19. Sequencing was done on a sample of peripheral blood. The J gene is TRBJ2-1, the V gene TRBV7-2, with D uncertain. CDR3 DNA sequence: TGTGCCAGCAGCTTAGCTCAGTACAATGAGCAGTTCTTC. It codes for CASSLAQYNEQFF.